This T cell receptor beta chain was identified during a study of blood T cells in healthy people across ages. Study-level findings and limits: Roughly linear declines in TCR beta diversity per million T cells occurred with age.

Together with a sample-barcoded 5' primer, a J-beta primer mix was included in a second PCR lasting roughly 6 to 12 cycles. Template switching added a 12-random-nucleotide identifier to every cDNA molecule. One entry per CDR3 protein results from TCRdb running MiXCR on the 5' RACE reads. The table lists nearly 1 million distinct CDR3 sequences, roughly 51% of them singletons. As to this clonotype: Its target is not known.

The germline V gene encodes CDR1 MDHEN and CDR2 SYDVKM. The CDR3 length is 14 residues. V lost 5 bases, J lost 0 bases, and 9 bases lay in between. The specimen was blood. This TCR was recovered from a woman between 55 and 75 years old in good health. This chain joins TRBV28 and TRBJ2-3; D is uncertain. CDR3 coding DNA: TGTGCCAGCAGTGCCCCAGCGAGCACAGATACGCAGTATTTT. Translated: CASSAPASTDTQYF. Complete variable domain (other parts from reference TRBV28 and TRBJ2-3): DVKVTQSSRYLVKRTGEKVFLECVQDMDHENMFWYRQDPGLGLRLIYFSYDVKMKEKGDIPEGYSVSREKKERFSLILESASTNQTSMYLCASSAPASTDTQYFGPGTRLTVL.